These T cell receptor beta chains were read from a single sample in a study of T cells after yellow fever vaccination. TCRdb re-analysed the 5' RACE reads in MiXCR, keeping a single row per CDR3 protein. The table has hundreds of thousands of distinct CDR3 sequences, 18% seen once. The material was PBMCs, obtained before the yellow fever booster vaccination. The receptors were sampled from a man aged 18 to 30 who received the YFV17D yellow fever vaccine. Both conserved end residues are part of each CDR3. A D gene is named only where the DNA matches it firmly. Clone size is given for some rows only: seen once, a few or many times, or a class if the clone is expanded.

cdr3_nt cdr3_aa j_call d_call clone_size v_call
TGTGCCATCAGTGAGGCTAGCGGGGGCGTCACAGATACGCAGTATTTT CAISEASGGVTDTQYF TRBJ2-3 TRBD2 few TRBV10-3
TGTGCCAGCAGCGTAGAGGATGACAGGGGAAATACTGAAGCTTTCTTT CASSVEDDRGNTEAFF TRBJ1-1 TRBD1 NA TRBV9
TGTGCCACCAGCAGAGGACCGGGGGGGAGGCAGGAAGAGACCCAGTACTTC CATSRGPGGRQEETQYF TRBJ2-5 TRBD2 NA TRBV15
TGCGCCAGCAGCCAGATAGGGGTCCACGTACAAGAGACCCAGTACTTC CASSQIGVHVQETQYF TRBJ2-5 NA NA TRBV4-1
TGCAGTGCTAGGGCAGATACGCAGTATTTT CSARADTQYF TRBJ2-3 NA NA TRBV20-1
TGCAGCGTTTTAGGGGGATATGGGCGCGGCAATGAGCAGTTCTTC CSVLGGYGRGNEQFF TRBJ2-1 NA NA TRBV29-1
TGTGCCAGCAGTACGGACAGGCATGGCTACACCTTC CASSTDRHGYTF TRBJ1-2 TRBD1 NA TRBV12-3/TRBV12-4
TGTGCCAGCAGTAGACAGGGAAAATCATCTTCCTATGGCTACACCTTC CASSRQGKSSSYGYTF TRBJ1-2 TRBD1 NA TRBV6-5
TGTGCCAGCAGCTTAACTAGCGGAACGAACACCGGGGAGCTGTTTTTT CASSLTSGTNTGELFF TRBJ2-2 TRBD2 NA TRBV7-6
TGTGCCAGTACTCTCTCGGCAGGGGGGCATGCCGGCTACACCTTC CASTLSAGGHAGYTF TRBJ1-2 TRBD1 few TRBV19
TGTGCCAGCAAGTGGTCGGCTGGCGGCTACACCTTC CASKWSAGGYTF TRBJ1-2 NA NA TRBV2
TGTGCCAGCAGTTACGGGACTCGGGGGGCTGAGAGCTCCTACAATGAGCAGTTCTTC CASSYGTRGAESSYNEQFF TRBJ2-1 NA NA TRBV6-2/TRBV6-3
TGCAGTGCTCTCCGTAGCGGGGGAGGGGGAGATACGCAGTATTTT CSALRSGGGGDTQYF TRBJ2-3 TRBD2 NA TRBV20-1
TGTGCCAGCAGCCGCTACCCTCGGAGCAGCGGGGGGATAGAGACCCAGTACTTC CASSRYPRSSGGIETQYF TRBJ2-5 TRBD2 NA TRBV7-9
TGCAGCGTTTTGGGGGTTCTCTTTCCCAATGAGCAGTTCTTC CSVLGVLFPNEQFF TRBJ2-1 NA few TRBV29-1
TGTGCCACCAGCAGAGATTTGGGTCCGGCCAACGTCCTGACTTTC CATSRDLGPANVLTF TRBJ2-6 NA NA TRBV15
TGCGCCAGCAGCCAAGTCCCCCCATTAGCGGGGGGCGATACGCAGTATTTT CASSQVPPLAGGDTQYF TRBJ2-3 TRBD2 NA TRBV4-1
TGTGCCAGCAGCGGAACAGGGGGCGAAGATACGCAGTATTTT CASSGTGGEDTQYF TRBJ2-3 TRBD1 NA TRBV5-4
TGTGCCAGCTCACCCCGGACGGTACAAAGCACAGATACGCAGTATTTT CASSPRTVQSTDTQYF TRBJ2-3 NA NA TRBV18
TGCAGTGCTAGATTCCTGGGGGAGAGCTACGAGCAGTACTTC CSARFLGESYEQYF TRBJ2-7 NA few TRBV20-1
TGCAGTGCTCGAGACAGGGGATTTCGAGAGACCCAGTACTTC CSARDRGFRETQYF TRBJ2-5 TRBD1 few TRBV20-1
TGTGCCAGCAGTATGCGGGGACTAGCGCCTGAATGGGATGAGCAGTTCTTC CASSMRGLAPEWDEQFF TRBJ2-1 TRBD2 few TRBV6-5
TGCAGTGCTAGAGATCGTTTGTTGGAGGACTTCTATGGCTACACCTTC CSARDRLLEDFYGYTF TRBJ1-2 NA NA TRBV20-1
TGTGCCAGCAGGCCCGCAGTGGCTAATTCACCCCTCCACTTT CASRPAVANSPLHF TRBJ1-6 NA few TRBV6-5
TGTGCCAGCAGTCCCCCGAGGGACCGGAACGAGCAGTACTTC CASSPPRDRNEQYF TRBJ2-7 NA NA TRBV12-3/TRBV12-4
TGCGCCAGCACCAGGACTAGCGGCGCAGATACGCAGTATTTT CASTRTSGADTQYF TRBJ2-3 TRBD2 few TRBV5-1
TGTGCCAGCAGCTTATTTGTCAGTGGGTCAGATACGCAGTATTTT CASSLFVSGSDTQYF TRBJ2-3 NA NA TRBV7-9
TGTGCCAGCAGCCAAGGATGGGGGGCATACAATGAGCAGTTCTTC CASSQGWGAYNEQFF TRBJ2-1 NA NA TRBV3-1
TGTGCCACCAGTGATTTGCGGCGGGGAGGCTTAGATGAGCAGTTCTTC CATSDLRRGGLDEQFF TRBJ2-1 NA NA TRBV24-1
NA CASSQDLRASTDTQYF TRBJ2-3 NA few TRBV4-3
TGCGCCAGCAGCCACGCTTCGGGGTTAACAACTGAAGCTTTCTTT CASSHASGLTTEAFF TRBJ1-1 NA NA TRBV5-1
TGTGCCAGTAGCGGCAGCACAGATACGCAGTATTTT CASSGSTDTQYF TRBJ2-3 NA NA TRBV28
TGCGCCAGCGCAGGACAGGAAGCAACTAATGAAAAACTGTTTTTT CASAGQEATNEKLFF TRBJ1-4 TRBD1 NA TRBV5-1
TGTGCCAGCAGCAAAATAGATCCCACAGATACGCAGTATTTT CASSKIDPTDTQYF TRBJ2-3 NA few TRBV12-3/TRBV12-4
TGTGCCAGCAGTTACTCAGCGGGGTTGAACACCGGGGAGCTGTTTTTT CASSYSAGLNTGELFF TRBJ2-2 TRBD2 NA TRBV6-5
TGTGCCAGCAGACCCGGACAGGGTGGGACCGGGGAGCTGTTTTTT CASRPGQGGTGELFF TRBJ2-2 TRBD1 many TRBV7-2
TGTGCCAGCAGTTACGTAGGGCCTAGCGGGGGCCTCACAGATACGCAGTATTTT CASSYVGPSGGLTDTQYF TRBJ2-3 TRBD2 NA TRBV6-5
TGTGCCAGCAGCTTACCCTCTCGGCGGACTGAAGCTTTCTTT CASSLPSRRTEAFF TRBJ1-1 NA NA TRBV7-9
TGTGCCAGCAGGATGGGGGGGGCAGGGGAGACCCAGTACTTC CASRMGGAGETQYF TRBJ2-5 NA few TRBV5-5
TGTGCCAGCAGCTTAGTCCCCAGGAACACTGAAGCTTTCTTT CASSLVPRNTEAFF TRBJ1-1 NA NA TRBV7-9
TGTGCCAGCAGTTTCGGACAGGCGGTGGAAGCTTTCTTT CASSFGQAVEAFF TRBJ1-1 TRBD1 few TRBV6-5
TGTGCCAGCAGCCAAGCCCTAGGTCGGGTAAACACCGGGGAGCTGTTTTTT CASSQALGRVNTGELFF TRBJ2-2 NA many TRBV3-1
TGCGCCAGCAGCTATCGGGGGACGAACACCGGGGAGCTGTTTTTT CASSYRGTNTGELFF TRBJ2-2 NA many TRBV5-1
TGTGCCAGCAGCCCCTGGTCGGGGTCCAACTATGGCTACACCTTC CASSPWSGSNYGYTF TRBJ1-2 NA many TRBV7-3
TGTGCCAGCAGCGTAAGCCTGGGTAGCCGGGTAAACATTCAGTACTTC CASSVSLGSRVNIQYF TRBJ2-4 NA few TRBV7-9
TGTGCCAGCAGCCCCAGAGCGGACGGGGGAGGCTACACCTTC CASSPRADGGGYTF TRBJ1-2 NA NA TRBV6-5
TGTGCCAGCAGCCCCCCCAGGGACAGGGAGAAAGAGACCCAGTACTTC CASSPPRDREKETQYF TRBJ2-5 TRBD1 NA TRBV9
TGCAGCGTAGAGGACGCCTGGGCGAGCTACACCTTC CSVEDAWASYTF TRBJ1-2 NA few TRBV29-1
TGTGCCAGCAGCTCAGTGGGGCAGTATAATTCACCCCTCCACTTT CASSSVGQYNSPLHF TRBJ1-6 NA few TRBV12-3/TRBV12-4
TGCGCCAGCAGCGTGGACACCGCGGCAGATACGCAGTATTTT CASSVDTAADTQYF TRBJ2-3 NA many TRBV5-1
TGTGCCAGCAGTATGAGACGTAACCAGTTCTACAATGAGCAGTTCTTC CASSMRRNQFYNEQFF TRBJ2-1 NA few TRBV6-6
TGTGCCAGCAGCCCCGGCGGTAGAGTTTTAGCCAAAAACATTCAGTACTTC CASSPGGRVLAKNIQYF TRBJ2-4 NA NA TRBV5-8
TGTGCCACCAGCTCGACAGGGGTGAACACTGAAGCTTTCTTT CATSSTGVNTEAFF TRBJ1-1 TRBD1 NA TRBV24-1
TGTGCCAGCAGCTTAAGGACTAGGAATGAGCAGTTCTTC CASSLRTRNEQFF TRBJ2-1 TRBD2 NA TRBV7-8
TGTGCCAGCAGCCCTGGGGACAGCTCCTACAATGAGCAGTTCTTC CASSPGDSSYNEQFF TRBJ2-1 TRBD1 many TRBV11-1
TGTGCCAGCAGCTTAGATGCTAGCACAGATACGCAGTATTTT CASSLDASTDTQYF TRBJ2-3 NA few TRBV7-2
TGTGCCAGCAGTTTTGGAGAGTATGAAAAACTGTTTTTT CASSFGEYEKLFF TRBJ1-4 NA NA TRBV28
TGTGCCAGCAGTTTAGTGATAACTGAGGTCGATCAAGCTTTCTTT CASSLVITEVDQAFF TRBJ1-1 NA NA TRBV12-3/TRBV12-4
TGCGCCAGCAGCCAGCCACAAAGGCGGGGAACCGGGGAGCTGTTTTTT CASSQPQRRGTGELFF TRBJ2-2 NA few TRBV12-1